What follows describes a single T cell receptor (beta chain). The sample is drawn from a study of response to subunit inactivated influenza vaccine. Germline V lookup: CDR1 SEHNR, CDR2 FQNEAQ (reference sequence). Trimming took 4 bases from V and 1 from J, leaving 19 bases between them. The CDR3 covers 17 residues. TCRdb analysed the RT-PCR reads with MiXCR anew, one entry per CDR3 protein. The sample lists some 570,000 distinct CDR3 sequences; over 9% were seen once. Another study also made use of these data, one on T cells expressing NK-cell markers. From that paper: TCR beta cDNA was made by 5'RACE template switching with UMIs. Repertoires of TCR beta were obtained from T cells sorted as CD3+CD56+NKG2C+, CD3+CD56+NKG2C- and CD3+CD56-NKG2C+. HCMV serostatus: most of the eight sequenced donors positive, one negative. Top CD8+ clonotypes included the dominant CD3+CD56+NKG2C+ clonotypes in several donors.

This chain links TRBV7-9 with TRBJ2-5, with D possibly being TRBD1 or TRBD2 (5 bases each). The receptor's source is a man in his fifties or sixties who received an inactivated influenza vaccine. Sample: PBMCs from blood, taken on the day of vaccination. The CDR3: CASSSWGSAGFQETQYF. CDR3 nucleotides: TGTGCCAGCAGCTCCTGGGGGTCGGCAGGATTCCAAGAGACCCAGTACTTC.